A selection of T cell receptor beta chains follows, all from one sample in a study of T-cell memory formation after mild COVID-19. TCRdb fed the 5' RACE reads into MiXCR, producing one record per CDR3 protein. The repertoire holds about 130,000 distinct CDR3 sequences, with more than 15% as singletons. The sequencing input was PBMCs or a T cell subset sorted from them (not recorded which). The origin of the receptors is an adult woman who had mild COVID-19 (a few samples of this study predate the infection). Cell type and time point are not known. Both conserved end residues are part of each CDR3. The D gene is left open where the match is weak. Some rows mark clone size as missing; the rest say once, few, many or name a class of expanded clone.

d_call j_call v_call clone_size cdr3_aa cdr3_nt
. TRBJ2-1 TRBV7-3 . CASSYGDSGYEQFF TGTGCCAGCAGCTATGGTGATTCTGGCTATGAGCAGTTCTTC
TRBD1 TRBJ2-3 TRBV7-2 . CASSFTGVSTDTQYF TGTGCCAGCAGCTTCACAGGGGTTAGCACAGATACGCAGTATTTT
. TRBJ2-1 TRBV15 . CATSRYNEQFF TGTGCCACCAGCAGGTACAATGAGCAGTTCTTC
. TRBJ2-3 TRBV12-3/TRBV12-4 few CASSLGWQSTDTQYF TGTGCCAGCAGTCTTGGGTGGCAGAGCACAGATACGCAGTATTTT
. TRBJ2-5 TRBV7-2 . CASSFGRSRETQYF TGTGCCAGCAGCTTTGGTCGGTCTCGGGAGACCCAGTACTTC
. TRBJ2-7 TRBV12-3/TRBV12-4 many CASSLALGKQYF TGTGCCAGCAGTTTAGCGCTGGGAAAGCAGTACTTC
. TRBJ2-2 TRBV15 . CATRSNHSGRGTGELFF TGTGCCACCAGGTCTAACCACTCTGGGCGGGGCACCGGGGAGCTGTTTTTT
TRBD1 TRBJ1-2 TRBV10-3 . CAISESDRGYGYTF TGTGCCATCAGTGAGTCGGACAGGGGCTATGGCTACACCTTC
. TRBJ1-1 TRBV3-1 . CAISQDRRRSAEAFF TGTGCCATCAGCCAAGATCGGAGGAGATCGGCTGAAGCTTTCTTT
TRBD2 TRBJ2-1 TRBV10-3 few CASSASGKIDEQFF TGTGCCTCCAGCGCTAGCGGGAAGATTGATGAGCAGTTCTTC
. TRBJ2-7 TRBV5-1 few CASSSRPDNSYEQYF TGCGCCAGCAGCTCCCGGCCGGACAACTCCTACGAGCAGTACTTC
. TRBJ2-3 TRBV29-1 . CSGGRDTLTDTQYF TGCAGCGGAGGCCGGGACACACTCACAGATACGCAGTATTTT
TRBD1 TRBJ2-7 TRBV29-1 . CSTRTGPSSYEQYF TGCAGCACCAGGACAGGGCCTAGCTCCTACGAGCAGTACTTC
TRBD2 TRBJ2-1 TRBV7-3 few CASSSWTSGHNEQFF TGTGCCAGCAGCTCCTGGACTAGCGGACACAATGAGCAGTTCTTC
TRBD1 TRBJ1-5 TRBV12-3/TRBV12-4 . CASRGEGQDRDF TGTGCCAGCAGGGGTGAAGGACAGGACCGGGATTTT
. TRBJ2-5 TRBV12-3/TRBV12-4 . CASSSMRVGQPYF TGTGCCAGCAGTTCTATGCGGGTTGGGCAGCCTTACTTC
. TRBJ2-1 TRBV30 . CAWRGGVRGEQFF TGTGCCTGGAGAGGGGGTGTTAGAGGTGAGCAGTTCTTC
. TRBJ2-1 TRBV5-1 many CASSLGETPEQFF TGCGCCAGCAGCTTGGGGGAGACCCCCGAGCAGTTCTTC
. TRBJ2-5 TRBV9 few CASSPGTQPRETQYF TGTGCCAGCAGCCCCGGGACTCAACCCCGGGAGACCCAGTACTTC
TRBD2 TRBJ2-7 TRBV2 few CASSVGLAGTYEQYF TGTGCCAGCAGTGTAGGTCTAGCGGGGACCTACGAGCAGTACTTC
TRBD2 TRBJ2-5 TRBV5-1 few CASGLAGRGETQYF TGCGCCTCCGGACTAGCGGGGCGGGGAGAGACCCAGTACTTC
. TRBJ2-7 TRBV9 few CASSVGPSSYEQYF TGTGCCAGCAGCGTAGGTCCCAGCTCCTACGAGCAGTACTTC
TRBD2 TRBJ2-2 TRBV19 few CASSMPSGRLGTGELFF TGTGCCAGTAGTATGCCTAGCGGGAGACTGGGAACCGGGGAGCTGTTTTTT
. TRBJ1-1 TRBV7-9 . CASSLIRGTEAFF TGTGCCAGCAGCTTAATTCGGGGCACTGAAGCTTTCTTT
. TRBJ2-2 TRBV7-6 . CASSSAAGELFF TGTGCCAGCAGCTCAGCAGCCGGGGAGCTGTTTTTT